This TCR beta chain was captured in a study of CD8 T cells in ankylosing spondylitis. Overall study findings and caveats: Several highly homologous variants made up a TCR beta motif, and this motif appeared characteristic of ankylosing spondylitis blood.

There are many counts of this clonotype. Its target is unknown. TCRdb called the 5' RACE reads again in MiXCR, with one record for every CDR3 protein. This sample yields more than 300,000 distinct CDR3 sequences, of which less than 9.5% are seen a single time; about 15% belongs to the top ten. Germline V lookup: CDR1 ENHRY, CDR2 SYGVKD. The CDR3 loop spans 13 amino acids. V was cut by 0 bases and J by 10 bases, with 10 bases left in between. Sequencing used blood, either unsorted or a sorted T cell fraction (not recorded which). The receptor was derived from a male donor with ankylosing spondylitis. The J gene is TRBJ2-1, the V gene TRBV10-3; D perhaps matches TRBD1 (6 bases). The CDR3 protein is CAISESRDREQFF. Here the CDR3 DNA reads TGTGCCATCAGTGAGTCTCGAGACAGGGAGCAGTTCTTC.